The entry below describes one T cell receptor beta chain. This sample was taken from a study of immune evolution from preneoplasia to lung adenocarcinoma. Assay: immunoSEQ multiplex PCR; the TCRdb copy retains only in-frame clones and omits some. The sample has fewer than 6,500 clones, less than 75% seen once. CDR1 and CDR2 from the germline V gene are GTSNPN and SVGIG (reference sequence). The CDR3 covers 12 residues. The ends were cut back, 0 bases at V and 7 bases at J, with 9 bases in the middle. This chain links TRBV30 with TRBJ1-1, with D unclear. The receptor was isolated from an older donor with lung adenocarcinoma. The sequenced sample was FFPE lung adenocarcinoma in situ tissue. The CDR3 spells CAWSVLGFEAFF. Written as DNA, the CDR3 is TGTGCCTGGAGTGTACTTGGGTTTGAAGCTTTCTTT. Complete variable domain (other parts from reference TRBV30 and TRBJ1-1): SQTIHQWPATLVQPVGSPLSLECTVEGTSNPNLYWYRQAAGRGLQLLFYSVGIGQISSEVPQNLSASRPQDRQFILSSKKLLLSDSGFYLCAWSVLGFEAFFGQGTRLTVV.